These 5 T cell receptor beta chains came from one sample sequenced in a study of cytomegalovirus exposure and HLA in healthy donors. Researchers ran the PCR with 60 Vbeta and 13 Jbeta primers. TCRdb keeps only in-frame clones here, not all; method: immunoSEQ multiplex PCR. The repertoire includes roughly 63,000 clones, roughly 77% of them detected once, and roughly a quarter sits in the top ten. Material for sequencing was PBMCs. Receptors were obtained from a middle-aged woman in good health and CMV-seropositive.

The chain employs TRBV30 and TRBJ1-2; weak D call: TRBD1 (6 bases). Between the trimmed V and J ends, which lost 8 bases and 4 bases, there was a span of 20 bases. The CDR3 has 14 amino acids. Germline lookup yields CDR1 GTSNPN and CDR2 SVGIG (reference sequence). DNA for the CDR3: TGTGCCAAAGCGGGGGGGCAAGATAGCTATGGCTACACCTTC. Translating it yields CAKAGGQDSYGYTF. The variable domain in full, completed from reference TRBV30 and TRBJ1-2, reads SQTIHQWPATLVQPVGSPLSLECTVEGTSNPNLYWYRQAAGRGLQLLFYSVGIGQISSEVPQNLSASRPQDRQFILSSKKLLLSDSGFYLCAKAGGQDSYGYTFGSGTRLTVV.

The chain has TRBV25-1 and TRBJ1-1; unclear D gene. CDR3 size: 12 residues. CDR1 and CDR2 from the germline V gene are MGHDK and SYGVNS. V dropped 9 bases and J dropped 2 bases, with 10 bases sitting between them. The CDR3 sequence: CASGSPNTEAFF. The CDR3, as DNA: TGTGCCAGTGGCTCCCCAAACACTGAAGCTTTCTTT. Using reference TRBV25-1 and TRBJ1-1 for the parts outside the CDR3, the full variable domain is EADIYQTPRYLVIGTGKKITLECSQTMGHDKMYWYQQDPGMELHLIHYSYGVNSTEKGDLSSESTVSRIRTEHFPLTLESARPSHTSQYLCASGSPNTEAFFGQGTRLTVV.

This clone turned up a few times. This rearrangement joins TRBV29-1 to TRBJ1-2, with 8 bases aligning to TRBD1. Trimming cost V 7 bases and J 8 bases; bases outside gene matches: 9. The CDR3 covers 12 residues. The germline gives CDR1 SQVTM, CDR2 ANQGSEA. Here the CDR3 DNA reads TGCAGCGGCGGCTCAGGGGGCGGGGGCTACACCTTC. Residues: CSGGSGGGGYTF.

Here the CDR3 reads CASSPSGGGDSPLHF. As DNA, the CDR3 is TGTGCCAGCTCACCGTCAGGGGGTGGCGATTCACCCCTCCACTTT. The chain has TRBV18 and TRBJ1-6; 7 bases map to TRBD1. V lost 3 bases, J lost 8 bases, and 7 bases stayed unmatched. Germline lookup yields CDR1 KGHSH and CDR2 LQKENI. This CDR3 contains 15 residues.

The rearrangement joins TRBV11-2 to TRBJ2-3, with a possible D match to TRBD2 (7 bases). Germline assignment: CDR1 SGHAT and CDR2 FQNNGV. Trimming removed 3 bases from V and 6 bases from J, with 19 bases in between. The CDR3 has 16 residues. CDR3 DNA: TGTGCCAGCAGCTTGGCTTTAGGGGGGGCGCCCGATACGCAGTATTTT. It encodes CASSLALGGAPDTQYF.